Following are 22 T cell receptor beta chains from one sample sequenced in a study of follicular helper T cells after annual influenza vaccination. Profiled with immunoSEQ multiplex PCR; TCRdb holds only in-frame clones, not every one. The sample has about 9,900 clones, about 80% seen once; the top ten hold approximately 0.58%. Time point noted: 2013-2014 season, 7 days after vaccination. Sample: CXCR5- memory CD4+ T cells sorted from blood, taken 7 days after influenza vaccination. The receptors come from an adult who received the influenza vaccine.

This clone has just one count. The chain combines TRBV5-1 with TRBJ2-3, with D unresolved. V lost 0 bases and J 1 base, leaving 6 bases between the germline ends. The germline V gene has CDR1 SGHRS and CDR2 YFSETQ. The CDR3 totals 14 residues. The CDR3 DNA reads TGCGCCAGCAGCTTGGCCCCGGGCACAGATACGCAGTATTTT. Translated: CASSLAPGTDTQYF.

The CDR3 spells CASSIKQEETQYF. For the CDR3, the DNA is TGTGCCAGTAGTATAAAGCAGGAAGAGACCCAGTACTTC. The chain joins TRBV19 to TRBJ2-5; no reliable D call. The CDR3 consists of 13 residues. CDR1 is LNHDA, CDR2 SQIVND, per germline (reference sequence). V was shortened by 2 bases and J by 3 bases, with 7 bases between the two germline ends.

The CDR3 loop reads CASSPDPTGRQPQHF. CDR3 DNA sequence: TGTGCCAGCAGTCCTGATCCGACAGGGAGGCAGCCCCAGCATTTT. The chain employs TRBV28 and TRBJ1-5, with 7 bases aligning to TRBD1. From germline, CDR1 is MDHEN and CDR2 SYDVKM. Trimming at V came to 5 bases and at J to 7 bases, leaving 11 bases not matched to a gene. The CDR3 has 15 residues.

The rearrangement uses TRBV6-5 and TRBJ2-3; 8 bases match TRBD2. The germline CDR1 and CDR2 sequences are MNHEY and SVGAGI. The CDR3 is 14 residues long. Trimming cost V 0 bases and J 6 bases; bases outside gene matches: 2. The CDR3 here is CASSYSPGGDTQYF. The CDR3 bases are TGTGCCAGCAGTTACTCGCCGGGGGGGGATACGCAGTATTTT.

V and J are TRBV28 and TRBJ2-7; TRBD2 matches at 11 bases. The germline CDR1 and CDR2 sequences are MDHEN and SYDVKM. The CDR3 consists of 16 residues. V lost 3 bases, J lost 7 bases, and 11 bases stayed unmatched. Here the CDR3 DNA reads TGTGCCAGCAGTTTCTTAGCGGGAGGGCCCTTTAGGGAGCAGTACTTC. Translated, it gives CASSFLAGGPFREQYF.

The chain has TRBV2 and TRBJ2-3; D gene unclear. Germline lookup yields CDR1 SNHLY and CDR2 FYNNEI. This CDR3 comprises 16 residues. Trimming removed 8 bases from V and 3 bases from J, with 21 bases in between. The CDR3 DNA sequence: TGTGCCAGCCTAACGCCTATGGCAGGTGGTACAGATACGCAGTATTTT. This sequence encodes CASLTPMAGGTDTQYF.

This CDR3 reads CAWRTSSTDTQYF. The CDR3 nucleotides are TGTGCCTGGAGGACTTCGAGCACAGATACGCAGTATTTT. V and J are TRBV30 and TRBJ2-3; D call uncertain. CDR1 and CDR2 from the germline V gene are GTSNPN and SVGIG (reference sequence). V was clipped by 3 bases and J by 0 bases, with 7 bases between them. The CDR3 runs to 13 residues.

The chain links TRBV14 to TRBJ2-2, with 8 bases identical to TRBD2. V shed 4 bases and J 5 bases; nucleotides not matched to a gene: 15. Germline assignment: CDR1 SGHDN and CDR2 FVKESK. The CDR3 loop spans 18 amino acids. CDR3 protein: CASSLLIGISGRTGELFF. Written as DNA, the CDR3 is TGTGCCAGCAGCCTCCTGATAGGGATAAGCGGGAGAACCGGGGAGCTGTTTTTT.

The chain employs TRBV18 and TRBJ2-2; 8 positions match TRBD2. Germline lookup yields CDR1 KGHSH and CDR2 LQKENI. Trimming took 5 bases from V and 6 from J; bases not matched to a gene: 5. The CDR3 sequence is 14 residues long. The CDR3 DNA reads as TGTGCCAGCTCAAAGCGGGAGAAACCCGGGGAGCTGTTTTTT. Its translation: CASSKREKPGELFF.

The chain has TRBV28 and TRBJ2-5, with 7 positions matching TRBD1. The V gene end was trimmed by 7 bases and the J gene end by 5 bases; junction bases not matched to a gene: 4. Germline lookup yields CDR1 MDHEN and CDR2 SYDVKM. The CDR3 has 12 amino acids. The CDR3 region is CASKTGLETQYF. CDR3 coding DNA: TGTGCCAGCAAGACAGGGCTCGAGACCCAGTACTTC.

The chain is built from TRBV6-5 and TRBJ2-1; TRBD1 matches at 8 bases. From germline, CDR1 is MNHEY and CDR2 SVGAGI. J lost 3 bases, V lost 0 bases, and 4 bases had no gene match. The CDR3 length is 16 residues. CDR3 residues: CASSYSKQGVYNEQFF. As DNA, the CDR3 is TGTGCCAGCAGTTACTCGAAACAGGGGGTCTACAATGAGCAGTTCTTC.

The chain recombines TRBV6-6 with TRBJ1-4, with 9 positions matching TRBD1. CDR1 and CDR2 from the germline V gene are MNHNY and SVGAGI (reference sequence). This CDR3 has 15 residues. Trimming cost V 5 bases and J 4 bases; bases outside gene matches: 5. The CDR3 loop reads CASSQGQGLNEKLFF. The CDR3 bases are TGTGCCAGCAGTCAGGGACAGGGACTTAATGAAAAACTGTTTTTT.

CDR3 in amino acids: CASSFRSGDSPLHF. Here the CDR3 DNA reads TGTGCCAGCAGTTTCCGCAGCGGGGACTCACCCCTCCACTTT. The chain employs TRBV27 and TRBJ1-6, with D possibly being TRBD1 (5 bases). The CDR3 has 14 amino acids. Germline V lookup: CDR1 MNHEY, CDR2 SMNVEV (reference sequence). V dropped 3 bases and J dropped 10 bases, with 13 bases sitting between them.

The chain couples TRBV28 to TRBJ2-2; 7 bases match TRBD1. V trimming: 3 bases; J trimming: 4 bases; junction bases outside the gene matches: 2. The V gene's germline CDR1 is MDHEN and CDR2 SYDVKM. The CDR3 runs 14 residues. In nucleotides, the CDR3 is TGTGCCAGCAGTTTGACAGGGACCACCGGGGAGCTGTTTTTT. It specifies CASSLTGTTGELFF. The complete variable domain, with remaining parts taken from reference TRBV28 and TRBJ2-2, reads DVKVTQSSRYLVKRTGEKVFLECVQDMDHENMFWYRQDPGLGLRLIYFSYDVKMKEKGDIPEGYSVSREKKERFSLILESASTNQTSMYLCASSLTGTTGELFFGEGSRLTVL.

J is TRBJ1-5 and V is TRBV6-1; D perhaps matches TRBD1 (6 bases). V dropped 10 bases and J dropped 5 bases, with 21 bases sitting between them. The CDR3 loop spans 15 amino acids. CDR1 and CDR2 (germline): MNHNS, SASEGT. The chain's CDR3 is CATLLQQGADQPQHF. The CDR3 DNA reads as TGTGCCACGCTCCTTCAACAGGGTGCCGATCAGCCCCAGCATTTT.

The chain recombines TRBV4-2 with TRBJ2-5; D is unclear. The CDR3 has 13 residues. Germline CDR1 is LGHNA and CDR2 is YNFKEQ. V was trimmed by 5 bases and J by 5 bases, leaving 12 bases between them. CDR3 sequence reads: CASSLDERETQYF. The DNA of the CDR3 is TGTGCCAGCAGCTTGGACGAAAGGGAGACCCAGTACTTC.

The chain is built from TRBV4-1 and TRBJ1-5; D is uncertain. This CDR3 is 14 amino acids long. Germline V lookup: CDR1 MGHRA, CDR2 YSYEKL. The V and J ends lost 0 bases and 2 bases respectively, with 5 bases between them. CDR3 nucleotide sequence: TGCGCCAGCAGCCAAGACGGACGCAATCAGCCCCAGCATTTT. Protein: CASSQDGRNQPQHF.

This sequence joins TRBV6-5 and TRBJ2-7; unclear D gene. Germline V gene sequence: CDR1 MNHEY, CDR2 SVGAGI. The CDR3 runs 13 residues. V lost 7 bases, J lost 2 bases, and 12 bases lay in between. The CDR3 DNA reads as TGTGCCAGCACCCTCGGTGTGGCCTACGAGCAGTACTTC. This encodes CASTLGVAYEQYF.

V and J are TRBV7-9 and TRBJ1-2; perhaps TRBD1 as D (5 bases). CDR1 SEHNR and CDR2 FQNEAQ come from the germline V gene (reference sequence). Trimming stripped 1 base from V and 2 bases from J, with 8 bases between. The CDR3 loop spans 14 amino acids. In DNA, the CDR3 is TGTGCCAGCAGCTTAGGGGGCCGGAACTATGGCTACACCTTC. It encodes CASSLGGRNYGYTF.

This chain links TRBV14 with TRBJ2-7; D may match TRBD1 or TRBD2 (6 bases each). The CDR3 is made up of 15 amino acids. Germline V CDR1 and CDR2: SGHDN, FVKESK. V dropped 6 bases and J dropped 2 bases, with 17 bases sitting between them. The CDR3 DNA follows: TGTGCCAGCAGGAGGGGGGCTAGCGAGCCCTACGAGCAGTACTTC. This translates into CASRRGASEPYEQYF.

This sequence joins TRBV25-1 and TRBJ1-1; D ambiguous. Deletions cut 6 bases from V and 0 bases from J, with 14 bases between. The germline V gene has CDR1 MGHDK and CDR2 SYGVNS. The CDR3 is 15 amino acids. This CDR3 reads CASSREWHMNTEAFF. In DNA form, the CDR3 reads TGTGCCAGCAGCCGGGAGTGGCACATGAACACTGAAGCTTTCTTT.

Only one count was recorded for this clone. One end of the junction fails to match germline, which may point to a read error. The CDR3 protein is CASSLVQGGEQFF. The CDR3 region has the DNA TGTGCTAGCAGCTTAGTCCAGGGCGGTGAGCAGTTCTTC. The gene calls are TRBV7-7 and TRBJ2-1, with TRBD1 as a possible D gene (5 bases). CDR3 length equals 13 residues. Per germline, CDR1 SSHAT and CDR2 FNYEAQ (reference sequence). Full variable domain (remainder filled in from reference TRBV7-7 and TRBJ2-1): GAGVSQSPRYKVTKRGQDVTLRCDPISSHATLYWYQQALGQGPEFLTYFNYEAQPDKSGLPSDRFSAERPEGSISTLTIQRTEQRDSAMYRCASSLVQGGEQFFGPGTRLTVL.